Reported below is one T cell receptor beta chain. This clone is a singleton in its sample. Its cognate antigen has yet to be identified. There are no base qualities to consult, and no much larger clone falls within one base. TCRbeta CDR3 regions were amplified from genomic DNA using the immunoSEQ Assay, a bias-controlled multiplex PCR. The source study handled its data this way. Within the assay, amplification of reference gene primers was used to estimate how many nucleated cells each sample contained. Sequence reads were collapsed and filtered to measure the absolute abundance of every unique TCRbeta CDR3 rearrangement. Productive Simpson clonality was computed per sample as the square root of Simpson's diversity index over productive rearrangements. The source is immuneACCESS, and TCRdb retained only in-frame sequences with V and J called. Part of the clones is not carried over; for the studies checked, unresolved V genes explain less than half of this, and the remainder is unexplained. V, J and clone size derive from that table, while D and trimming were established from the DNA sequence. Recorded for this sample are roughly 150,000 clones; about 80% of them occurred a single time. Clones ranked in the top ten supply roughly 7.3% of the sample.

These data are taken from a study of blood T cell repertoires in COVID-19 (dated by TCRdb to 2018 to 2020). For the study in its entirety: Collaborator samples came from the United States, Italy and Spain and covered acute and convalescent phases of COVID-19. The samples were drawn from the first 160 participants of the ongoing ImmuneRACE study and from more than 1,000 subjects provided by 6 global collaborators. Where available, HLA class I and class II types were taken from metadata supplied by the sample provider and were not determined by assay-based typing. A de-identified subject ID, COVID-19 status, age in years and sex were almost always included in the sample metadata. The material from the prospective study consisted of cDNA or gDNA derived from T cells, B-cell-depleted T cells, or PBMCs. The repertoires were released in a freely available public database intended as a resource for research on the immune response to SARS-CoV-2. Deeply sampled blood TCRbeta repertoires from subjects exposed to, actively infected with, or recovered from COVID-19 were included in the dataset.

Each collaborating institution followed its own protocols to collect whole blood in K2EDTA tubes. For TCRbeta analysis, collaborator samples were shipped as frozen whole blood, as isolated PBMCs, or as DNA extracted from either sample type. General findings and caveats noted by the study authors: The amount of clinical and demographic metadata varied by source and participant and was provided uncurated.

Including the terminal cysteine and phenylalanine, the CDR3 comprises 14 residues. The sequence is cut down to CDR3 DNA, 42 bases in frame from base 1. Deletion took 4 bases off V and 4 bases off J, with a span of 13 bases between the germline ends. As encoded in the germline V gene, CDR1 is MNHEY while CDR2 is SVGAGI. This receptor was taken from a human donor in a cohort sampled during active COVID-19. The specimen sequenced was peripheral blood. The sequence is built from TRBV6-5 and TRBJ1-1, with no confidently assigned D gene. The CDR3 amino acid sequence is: CASSSFSGATEAFF. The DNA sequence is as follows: TGTGCCAGCAGTTCATTCTCGGGAGCCACTGAAGCTTTCTTT.